These T cell receptor beta chains were read from a single sample in a study of cytomegalovirus exposure and HLA in healthy donors. TCRdb's table, derived via immunoSEQ multiplex PCR, lists solely in-frame clones and lacks some. The table lists approximately 170,000 clones, 60% to 85% of them singletons. The sequenced sample consisted of PBMCs. The receptors shown here come from a female donor in good health and CMV-seronegative. The CDR3 runs from the conserved cysteine through the conserved F or W. The order of the fields is J gene, V gene, clone size, CDR3 protein. A clone size is listed for some rows: how often the clone was seen (once, few, many), or a class if it is expanded.

J: TRBJ2-7; V: TRBV30; size: .; CDR3: CAWSVHSGGSYEQYF
J: TRBJ2-3; V: TRBV5-1; size: .; CDR3: CASSSTGYGTDTQYF
J: TRBJ1-1; V: TRBV7-8; size: .; CDR3: CASSPLTEATEAFF
J: TRBJ2-7; V: TRBV18; size: .; CDR3: CASSPTGGGAYEQYF
J: TRBJ1-1; V: TRBV29-1; size: .; CDR3: CSVEDEQFTEAFF
J: TRBJ2-2; V: TRBV10-3; size: once; CDR3: CAISVGQGGELFF
J: TRBJ2-1; V: TRBV28; size: .; CDR3: CASSLGGDSNEQFF
J: TRBJ1-2; V: TRBV4-3; size: .; CDR3: CASSQGGSRVFGYTF
J: TRBJ2-7; V: TRBV20-1; size: .; CDR3: CSAISQEQYF
J: TRBJ2-7; V: TRBV18; size: few; CDR3: CASSPPPGLNEQYF
J: TRBJ1-4; V: TRBV6-6; size: .; CDR3: CASTPGIKGEKLFF
J: TRBJ1-2; V: TRBV28; size: .; CDR3: CASTVDSLRGYTF